What follows is one TCR beta chain and its context. The antigen is unknown. Every subset had its genomic DNA shared out evenly among several immunoSEQ plates. The table came from immunoSEQ multiplex PCR; TCRdb's copy has only in-frame clones and leaves some out. The sample includes some 1.5 million clones, roughly 95% of them seen just once. Memory CD4+ cells were the fraction left after CD45RA+ naive selection. These data come from a study of shared clonotypes between healthy human individuals. Study overall: Per donor, CD8 memory used one plate, CD8 naive used two, CD4 memory used three and CD4 naive used three. General study findings and limits: Large sequencing depth failed to make sorted-subset sequencing complete, rarefaction showed.

There are 15 residues in the CDR3. Trimming removed 5 bases from V and 1 base from J; junction bases left unmatched: 3. Germline CDR1 and CDR2: SGHRS and YFSETQ. Sequenced material: naive CD4+ T cells sorted from blood. Described subset: CD45RA+ positively selected. The source of this sequence is a man aged 30 to 39 in good health. This chain links TRBV5-1 with TRBJ2-1; TRBD2 matches 10 bases. The CDR3 DNA sequence: TGCGCCAGCAGTCCTAGCGGGGGTTCCTACAATGAGCAGTTCTTC. This codes for CASSPSGGSYNEQFF.